This TCR beta chain was recovered during a study of beta chain features in type 1 diabetes. Study-wide points: Amplification by PCR could prefer shorter templates, with the same effect in patients and controls. Individuals with type 1 diabetes displayed fewer insertions and more deletions at VDJ junctions. Type 1 diabetes patients had moderately but significantly shorter TCRB CDR3s in all four CD4+ subsets.

On this clone itself: Its antigen is not identified.

Expressed TCRB transcripts were sequenced because the isolated RNA had all been reverse transcribed beforehand. Sequenced by immunoSEQ multiplex PCR; TCRdb stores in-frame clones only, minus some. Of about 150,000 clones in the sample, around a tenth were seen once. The sample consisted of central memory CD4+ T cells from blood. The receptor was derived from a man aged 25-40 years with type 1 diabetes.

CDR3 loop: CASLLQGGYTF. In DNA form, the CDR3 reads TGTGCCAGTTTGCTGCAGGGTGGCTACACCTTC. The J gene is TRBJ1-2, the V gene TRBV2, with D tentatively TRBD1 (5 bases). The germline V and J ends were trimmed by 9 bases and 7 bases, with 12 bases remaining between them. The germline V gene has CDR1 SNHLY and CDR2 FYNNEI. This CDR3 is built from 11 residues.